Presented here are 3 T cell receptor beta chains from one specimen sequenced in a study of long-term antiretroviral therapy in people with HIV. immunoSEQ v3.0 was run at survey level. Sequenced by immunoSEQ multiplex PCR; TCRdb stores in-frame clones only, minus some. Seen here are fewer than 30,000 clones, around 80% observed once, and the top ten hold 8% to 10%. Sequencing was performed on unsorted PBMCs, taken 2.7 to 2.9 years after starting antiretroviral therapy. These receptor sequences come from a man younger than 40 with HIV.

The chain carries TRBV7-9 and TRBJ2-1; unclear D gene. Trimming removed 10 bases at V and 0 bases at J, with 10 bases between. There are 13 residues in the CDR3. Germline loops: CDR1 SEHNR, CDR2 FQNEAQ (reference sequence). CDR3 bases: TGTGCCACAACCGGTAGCTCCTACAATGAGCAGTTCTTC. Its protein is CATTGSSYNEQFF.

The gene calls are TRBV6-6 and TRBJ2-3, with 9 bases aligning to TRBD2. This CDR3 has 15 residues. The V gene's germline CDR1 is MNHNY and CDR2 SVGAGI (reference sequence). V lost 6 bases, J lost 3 bases, and 7 bases stayed unmatched. The CDR3 DNA reads TGTGCCAGCAGCCGCCTTAGCGGGAGAACAGATACGCAGTATTTT. It encodes CASSRLSGRTDTQYF.

This rearrangement joins TRBV7-2 to TRBJ2-1; D is perhaps TRBD2 (6 bases). Between the trimmed V and J ends, which lost 1 base and 1 base, there was a span of 11 bases. This CDR3 comprises 16 residues. Germline CDR1 SGHTA, CDR2 FQGNSA. In DNA form, the CDR3 reads TGTGCCAGCAGCTTAGGGCCAGCGGGTTCCTACAATGAGCAGTTCTTC. This gives the protein CASSLGPAGSYNEQFF.